Given below is one T cell receptor beta chain in context. The antigen remains undetermined. Generated by immunoSEQ multiplex PCR, the TCRdb table keeps only in-frame clones and is missing some. The table has about 58,000 clones, 90% seen once. This sample is drawn from a study of cytomegalovirus exposure and HLA in healthy donors. For the study at large: It was reported in a later analysis that the same platform had been used for the 90 to 150 validation repertoires as for the approximately 730 first-cohort repertoires.

Trimming at V came to 10 bases and at J to 2 bases, leaving 6 bases not matched to a gene. This CDR3 is built from 13 residues. Germline CDR1 reads MDHEN; CDR2 reads SYDVKM. Study-wide findings and caveats: The study designated 150 or so TCR beta chains cytomegalovirus-associated.

The clonotype was recovered from a man aged 18 to 29 in good health and CMV-seronegative. The chain combines TRBV28 with TRBJ2-7, with 9 bases fitting TRBD2. Sequenced material: PBMCs. CDR3 in amino acids: CAISGSIPYEQYF. The CDR3 DNA is TGTGCCATTAGCGGGAGTATCCCCTACGAGCAGTACTTC.